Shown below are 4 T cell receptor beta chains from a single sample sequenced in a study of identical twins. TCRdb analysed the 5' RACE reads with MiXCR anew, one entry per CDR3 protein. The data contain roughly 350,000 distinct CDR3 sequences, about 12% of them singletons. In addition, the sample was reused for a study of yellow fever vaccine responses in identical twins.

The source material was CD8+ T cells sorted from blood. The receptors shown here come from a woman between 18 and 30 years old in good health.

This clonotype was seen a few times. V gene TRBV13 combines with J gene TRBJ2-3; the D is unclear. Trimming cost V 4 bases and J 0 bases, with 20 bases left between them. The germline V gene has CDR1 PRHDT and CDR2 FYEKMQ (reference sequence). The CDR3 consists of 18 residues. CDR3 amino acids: CASSSEEGPAPSTDTQYF. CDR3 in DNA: TGTGCCAGCAGCTCCGAGGAAGGGCCGGCCCCTAGCACAGATACGCAGTATTTT.

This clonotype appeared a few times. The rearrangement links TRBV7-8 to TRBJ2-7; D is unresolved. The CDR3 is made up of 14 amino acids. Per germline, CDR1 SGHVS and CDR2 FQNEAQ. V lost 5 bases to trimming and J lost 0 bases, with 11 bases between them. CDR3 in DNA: TGTGCCAGCAGCCAACGGATAGACTCCTACGAGCAGTACTTC. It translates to CASSQRIDSYEQYF. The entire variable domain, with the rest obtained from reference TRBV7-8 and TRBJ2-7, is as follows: GAGVSQSPRYKVAKRGQDVALRCDPISGHVSLFWYQQALGQGPEFLTYFQNEAQLDKSGLPSDRFFAERPEGSVSTLKIQRTQQEDSAVYLCASSQRIDSYEQYFGPGTRLTVT.

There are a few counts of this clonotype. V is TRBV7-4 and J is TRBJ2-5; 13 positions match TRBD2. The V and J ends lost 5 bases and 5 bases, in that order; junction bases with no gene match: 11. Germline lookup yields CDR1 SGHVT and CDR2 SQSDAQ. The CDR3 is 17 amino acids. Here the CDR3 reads CASSPTSGGVRGETQYF. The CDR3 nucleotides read TGTGCCAGCAGCCCTACTAGCGGGGGGGTCCGGGGGGAGACCCAGTACTTC.

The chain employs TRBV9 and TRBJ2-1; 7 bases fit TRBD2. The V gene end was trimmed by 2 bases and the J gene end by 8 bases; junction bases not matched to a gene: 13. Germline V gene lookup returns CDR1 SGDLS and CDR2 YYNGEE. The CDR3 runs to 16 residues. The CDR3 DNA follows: TGTGCCAGCAGCGTTTTTGGGGGAGGGCCGTTTGATGAGCAGTTCTTC. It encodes CASSVFGGGPFDEQFF.